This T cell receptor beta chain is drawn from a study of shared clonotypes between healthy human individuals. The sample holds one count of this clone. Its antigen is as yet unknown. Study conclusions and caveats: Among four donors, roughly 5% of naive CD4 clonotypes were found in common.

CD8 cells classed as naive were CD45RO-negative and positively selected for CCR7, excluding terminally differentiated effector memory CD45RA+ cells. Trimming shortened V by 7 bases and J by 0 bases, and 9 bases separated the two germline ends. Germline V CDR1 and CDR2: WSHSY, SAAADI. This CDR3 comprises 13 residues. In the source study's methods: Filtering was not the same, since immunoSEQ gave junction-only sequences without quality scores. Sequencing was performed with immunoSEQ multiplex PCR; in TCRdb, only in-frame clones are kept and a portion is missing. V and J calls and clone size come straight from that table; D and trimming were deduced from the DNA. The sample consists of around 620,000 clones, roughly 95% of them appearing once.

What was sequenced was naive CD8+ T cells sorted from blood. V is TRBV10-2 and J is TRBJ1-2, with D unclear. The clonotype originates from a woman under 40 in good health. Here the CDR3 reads CASTDTPNYGYTF. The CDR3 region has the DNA TGCGCCAGCACAGACACACCTAACTATGGCTACACCTTC.